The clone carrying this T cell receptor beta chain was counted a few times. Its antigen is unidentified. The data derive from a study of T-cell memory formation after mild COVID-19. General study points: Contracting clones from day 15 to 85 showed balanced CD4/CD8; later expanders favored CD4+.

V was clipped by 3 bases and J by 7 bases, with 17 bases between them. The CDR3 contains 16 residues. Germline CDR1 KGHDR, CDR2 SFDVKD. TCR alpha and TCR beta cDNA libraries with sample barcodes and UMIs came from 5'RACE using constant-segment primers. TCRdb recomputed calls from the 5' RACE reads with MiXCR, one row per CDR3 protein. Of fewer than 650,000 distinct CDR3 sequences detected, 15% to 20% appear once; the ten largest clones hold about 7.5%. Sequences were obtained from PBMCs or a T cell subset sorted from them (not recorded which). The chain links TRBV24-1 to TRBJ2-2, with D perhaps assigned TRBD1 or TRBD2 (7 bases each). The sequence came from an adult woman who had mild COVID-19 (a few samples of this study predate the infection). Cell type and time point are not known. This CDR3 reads CATSDHRQGGHGELFF. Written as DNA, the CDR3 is TGTGCCACCAGTGATCACCGACAGGGAGGGCACGGGGAGCTGTTTTTT.